The 8 T cell receptor beta chains below come from one sample, sequenced in a study of T cell responses to AZD1222 COVID-19 vaccine. Libraries were prepared by immunoSEQ multiplex PCR; TCRdb keeps only in-frame clonotypes and omits some of them. This table holds more than 100,000 clones, 91% found once. This specimen consisted of peripheral blood, obtained 28 days after the second AZD1222 dose. All receptors derive from an adult who received the AZD1222 COVID-19 vaccine.

V usage is TRBV19 and J usage is TRBJ1-5; weak D call: TRBD1 (5 bases). The germline V gene has CDR1 LNHDA and CDR2 SQIVND (reference sequence). CDR3 length: 13 residues. The V end lost 7 bases, the J end lost 0 bases, and 7 bases lay between the germline ends. CDR3 in DNA: TGTGCCAGTACGGACACTAGCAATCAGCCCCAGCATTTT. Protein product: CASTDTSNQPQHF.

This clone occurred once. This chain connects TRBV27 to TRBJ2-2; TRBD1 matches at 9 bases. The CDR3 runs to 16 residues. V shed 4 bases, J shed 0 bases, and the junction held 3 bases outside the gene matches. The germline V gene has CDR1 MNHEY and CDR2 SMNVEV (reference sequence). The CDR3 protein is CASSYWDRANTGELFF. CDR3 DNA: TGTGCCAGCAGTTATTGGGACAGGGCGAACACCGGGGAGCTGTTTTTT.

The rearrangement links TRBV29-1 to TRBJ1-6, with D maybe TRBD1 (5 bases). V gave up 8 bases and J gave up 7 bases, with 18 bases separating them. This CDR3 is built from 14 residues. Looked up from germline, CDR1 is SQVTM and CDR2 is ANQGSEA. This CDR3 reads CSSLGDVSNSPLHF. CDR3 in DNA: TGCAGCTCCCTAGGGGACGTCTCCAATTCACCCCTCCACTTT.

The genes are TRBV15 and TRBJ2-3, with D perhaps matching TRBD1 (6 bases). V lost 5 bases and J 1 base, leaving 16 bases between the germline ends. Germline CDR1 LNHNV, CDR2 YYDKDF (reference sequence). This CDR3 region has 16 residues. CDR3 sequence (DNA): TGTGCCACCAGCTCACGCAGGGGATATGGCACAGATACGCAGTATTTT. It yields the protein CATSSRRGYGTDTQYF.

The V gene is TRBV3-1 (or the pseudogene TRBV3-2), the J gene TRBJ2-2, with D unresolved. The CDR3 covers 13 residues. Germline CDR1 LGHDT, CDR2 YNNKEL (reference sequence). The V end was cut by 2 bases, the J end by 1 base, with 2 bases between. CDR3 sequence reads: CASSQWNTGELFF. The DNA for the CDR3 is TGTGCCAGCAGCCAATGGAACACCGGGGAGCTGTTTTTT.

V usage is TRBV11-2 and J usage is TRBJ1-1; D ambiguous. The ends were cut back, 1 base at V and 4 bases at J, with 1 base in the middle. CDR3 length: 11 residues. Per germline, CDR1 SGHAT and CDR2 FQNNGV. The CDR3 DNA is TGTGCCAGCAGCTTAGCCACTGAAGCTTTCTTT. The encoded protein is CASSLATEAFF.

The V and J genes are TRBV11-3 and TRBJ2-7; the D gene is possibly TRBD1 (6 bases). The CDR3 length is 15 residues. Trimming removed 1 base from V and 2 bases from J, with 12 bases in between. The germline gives CDR1 SGHNT, CDR2 YENEEA. CDR3 DNA: TGTGCCAGCAGCTTAGGCTGGGACATACCCTACGAGCAGTACGTC. Translated, it gives CASSLGWDIPYEQYV.

The chain couples TRBV18 to TRBJ2-2; D is perhaps TRBD2 (5 bases). The CDR3 is 14 amino acids. Germline V lookup: CDR1 KGHSH, CDR2 LQKENI. V lost 4 bases and J lost 6, with 12 bases in between. CDR3 sequence: CASSLASRAGELFF. CDR3 bases: TGTGCCAGCTCACTGGCTAGCCGGGCCGGGGAGCTGTTTTTT.